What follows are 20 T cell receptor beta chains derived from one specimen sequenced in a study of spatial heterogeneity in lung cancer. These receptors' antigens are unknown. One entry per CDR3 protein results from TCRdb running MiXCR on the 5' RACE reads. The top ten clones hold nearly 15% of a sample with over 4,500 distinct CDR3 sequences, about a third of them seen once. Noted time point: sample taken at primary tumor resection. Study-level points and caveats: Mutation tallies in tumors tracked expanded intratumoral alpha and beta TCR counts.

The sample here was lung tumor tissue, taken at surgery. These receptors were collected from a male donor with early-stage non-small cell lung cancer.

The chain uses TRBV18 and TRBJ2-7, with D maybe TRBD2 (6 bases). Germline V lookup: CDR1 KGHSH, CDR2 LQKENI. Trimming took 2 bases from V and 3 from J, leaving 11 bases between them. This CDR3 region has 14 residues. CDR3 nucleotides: TGTGCCAGCTCACCAGGGGGGTTAGGCTACGAGCAGTACTTC. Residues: CASSPGGLGYEQYF.

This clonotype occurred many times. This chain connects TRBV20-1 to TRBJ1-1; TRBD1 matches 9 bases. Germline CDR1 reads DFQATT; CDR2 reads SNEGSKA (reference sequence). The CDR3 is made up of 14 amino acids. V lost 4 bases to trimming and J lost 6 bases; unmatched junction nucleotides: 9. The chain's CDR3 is CSAKGTGNVPEAFF. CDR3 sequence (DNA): TGCAGTGCTAAGGGGACAGGGAATGTCCCTGAAGCTTTCTTT.

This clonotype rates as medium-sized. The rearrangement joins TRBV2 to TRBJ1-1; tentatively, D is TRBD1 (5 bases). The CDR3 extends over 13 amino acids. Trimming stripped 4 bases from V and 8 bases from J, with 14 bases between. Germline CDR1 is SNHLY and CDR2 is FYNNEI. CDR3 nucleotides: TGTGCCAGCAGTGGCAGGGTCTTTGGGGAAGCTTTCTTT. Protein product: CASSGRVFGEAFF. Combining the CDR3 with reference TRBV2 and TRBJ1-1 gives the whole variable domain EPEVTQTPSHQVTQMGQEVILRCVPISNHLYFYWYRQILGQKVEFLVSFYNNEISEKSEIFDDQFSVERPDGSNFTLKIRSTKLEDSAMYFCASSGRVFGEAFFGQGTRLTVV.

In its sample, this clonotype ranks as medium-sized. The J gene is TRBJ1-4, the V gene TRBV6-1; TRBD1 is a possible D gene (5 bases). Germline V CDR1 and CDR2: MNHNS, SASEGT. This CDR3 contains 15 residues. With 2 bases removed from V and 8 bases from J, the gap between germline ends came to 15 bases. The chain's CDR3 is CASSERVQGGEKLFF. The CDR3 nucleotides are TGTGCCAGCAGTGAACGCGTTCAGGGAGGGGAAAAACTGTTTTTT.

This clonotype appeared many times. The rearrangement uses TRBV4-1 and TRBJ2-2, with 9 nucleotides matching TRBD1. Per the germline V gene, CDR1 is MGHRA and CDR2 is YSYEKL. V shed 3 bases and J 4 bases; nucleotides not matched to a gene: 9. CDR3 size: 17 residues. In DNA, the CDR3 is TGCGCCAGCAGCCACTTGGGACAGGGACAAGCCACCGGGGAGCTGTTTTTT. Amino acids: CASSHLGQGQATGELFF.

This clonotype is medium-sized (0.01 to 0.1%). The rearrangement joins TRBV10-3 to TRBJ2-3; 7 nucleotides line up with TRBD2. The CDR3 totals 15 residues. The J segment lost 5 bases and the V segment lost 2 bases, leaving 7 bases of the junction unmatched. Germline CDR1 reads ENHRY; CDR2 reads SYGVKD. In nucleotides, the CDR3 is TGTGCCATCAGTGAGACGGGAGGACGTTTAGATACGCAGTATTTT. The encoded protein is CAISETGGRLDTQYF.

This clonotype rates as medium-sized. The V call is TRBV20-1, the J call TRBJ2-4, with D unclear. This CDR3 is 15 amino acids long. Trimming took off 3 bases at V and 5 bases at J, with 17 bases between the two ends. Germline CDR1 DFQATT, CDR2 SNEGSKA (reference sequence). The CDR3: CSASRVLGVENIQYF. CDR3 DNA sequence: TGCAGTGCTAGCCGCGTCCTTGGAGTAGAAAACATTCAGTACTTC.

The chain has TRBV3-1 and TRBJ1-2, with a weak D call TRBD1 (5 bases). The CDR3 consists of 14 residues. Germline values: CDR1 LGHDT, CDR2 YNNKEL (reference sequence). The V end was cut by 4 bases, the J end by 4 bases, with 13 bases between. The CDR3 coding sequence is TGTGCCAGCAGCCTAGGGGACTGGGCCTATGGCTACACCTTC. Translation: CASSLGDWAYGYTF.

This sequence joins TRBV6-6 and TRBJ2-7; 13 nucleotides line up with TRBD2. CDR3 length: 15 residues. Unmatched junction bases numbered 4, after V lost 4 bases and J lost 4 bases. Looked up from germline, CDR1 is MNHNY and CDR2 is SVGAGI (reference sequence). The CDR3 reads CASSFQTSGRYEQYF. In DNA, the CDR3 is TGTGCCAGCAGTTTCCAGACTAGCGGGAGGTACGAGCAGTACTTC.

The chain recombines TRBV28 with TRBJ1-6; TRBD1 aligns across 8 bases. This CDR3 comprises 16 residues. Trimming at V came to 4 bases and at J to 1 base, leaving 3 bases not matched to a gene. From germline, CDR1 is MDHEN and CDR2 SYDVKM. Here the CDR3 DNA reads TGTGCCAGCAGTTCAGGGGGCGCTTCCTATAATTCACCCCTCCACTTT. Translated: CASSSGGASYNSPLHF. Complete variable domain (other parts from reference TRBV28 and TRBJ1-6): DVKVTQSSRYLVKRTGEKVFLECVQDMDHENMFWYRQDPGLGLRLIYFSYDVKMKEKGDIPEGYSVSREKKERFSLILESASTNQTSMYLCASSSGGASYNSPLHFGNGTRLTVT.

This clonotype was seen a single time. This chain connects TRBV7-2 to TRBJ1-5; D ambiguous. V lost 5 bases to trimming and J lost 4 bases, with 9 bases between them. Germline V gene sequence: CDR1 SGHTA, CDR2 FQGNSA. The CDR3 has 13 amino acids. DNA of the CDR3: TGTGCCAGCAGCCCCGCCCGAAATCAGCCCCAGCATTTT. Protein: CASSPARNQPQHF. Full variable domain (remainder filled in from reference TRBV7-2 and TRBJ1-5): GAGVSQSPSNKVTEKGKDVELRCDPISGHTALYWYRQSLGQGLEFLIYFQGNSAPDKSGLPSDRFSAERTGGSVSTLTIQRTQQEDSAVYLCASSPARNQPQHFGDGTRLSIL.

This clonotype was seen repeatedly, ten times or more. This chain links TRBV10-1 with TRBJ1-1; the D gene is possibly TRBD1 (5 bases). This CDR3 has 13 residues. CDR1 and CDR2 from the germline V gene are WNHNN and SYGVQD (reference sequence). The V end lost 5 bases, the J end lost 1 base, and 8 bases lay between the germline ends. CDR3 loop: CASSWGGNTEAFF. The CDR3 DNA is TGCGCCAGCAGTTGGGGGGGGAACACTGAAGCTTTCTTT.

The CDR3 bases are TGTGCCAGCTCACCAGATTTCGGCGGGGGGCTTGAGGGCAGGGAACAATATGAGCAGTTCTTC. This sequence encodes CASSPDFGGGLEGREQYEQFF. The rearrangement uses TRBV18 and TRBJ2-1; 8 bases are a match to TRBD2. The CDR3 extends over 21 amino acids. Losses at the gene ends were 2 bases for V and 8 bases for J; bases not matched to a gene: 26. Germline V gene sequence: CDR1 KGHSH, CDR2 LQKENI.

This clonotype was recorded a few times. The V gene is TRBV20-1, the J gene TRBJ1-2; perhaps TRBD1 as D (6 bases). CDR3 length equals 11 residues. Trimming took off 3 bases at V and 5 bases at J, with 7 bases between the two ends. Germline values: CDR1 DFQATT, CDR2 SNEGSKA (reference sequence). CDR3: CSASQGYGYTF. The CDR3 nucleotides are TGCAGTGCTAGTCAGGGGTATGGCTACACCTTC.

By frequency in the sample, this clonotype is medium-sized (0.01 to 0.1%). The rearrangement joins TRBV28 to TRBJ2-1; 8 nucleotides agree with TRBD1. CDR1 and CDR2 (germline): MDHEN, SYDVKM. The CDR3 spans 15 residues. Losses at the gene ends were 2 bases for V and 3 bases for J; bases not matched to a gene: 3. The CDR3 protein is CASSLHGQGYNEQFF. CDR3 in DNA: TGTGCCAGCAGTTTACATGGACAGGGCTACAATGAGCAGTTCTTC.

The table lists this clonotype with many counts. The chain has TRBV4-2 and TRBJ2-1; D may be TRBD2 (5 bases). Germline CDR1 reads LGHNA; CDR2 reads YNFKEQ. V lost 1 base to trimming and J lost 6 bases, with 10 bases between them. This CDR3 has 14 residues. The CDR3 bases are TGTGCCAGCAGCCAAGCGGCTAGCCGCAATGAGCAGTTCTTC. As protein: CASSQAASRNEQFF.

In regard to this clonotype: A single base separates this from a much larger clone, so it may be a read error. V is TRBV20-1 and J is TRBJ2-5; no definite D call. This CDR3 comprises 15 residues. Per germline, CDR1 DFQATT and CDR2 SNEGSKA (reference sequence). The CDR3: CSTTPQTSLQETQYF. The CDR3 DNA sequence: TGCAGCACGACTCCACAGACGAGCCTTCAAGAGACCCAGTACTTC.

The DNA for the CDR3 is TGTGCCAGCTCACCAGGCATCTCTAACTATGGCTACACCTTC. Translated: CASSPGISNYGYTF. The chain is built from TRBV18 and TRBJ1-2; no firm D call. V was cut by 2 bases and J by 0 bases, with 7 bases left in between. Germline CDR1 and CDR2: KGHSH and LQKENI. The CDR3 runs 14 residues.

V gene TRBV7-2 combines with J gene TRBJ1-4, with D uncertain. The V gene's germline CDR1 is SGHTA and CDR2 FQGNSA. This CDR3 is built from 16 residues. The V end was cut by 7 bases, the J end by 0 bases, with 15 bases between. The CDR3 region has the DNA TGTGCCAGCAACCCCGGGCAGCGAGCAACTAATGAAAAACTGTTTTTT. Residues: CASNPGQRATNEKLFF.

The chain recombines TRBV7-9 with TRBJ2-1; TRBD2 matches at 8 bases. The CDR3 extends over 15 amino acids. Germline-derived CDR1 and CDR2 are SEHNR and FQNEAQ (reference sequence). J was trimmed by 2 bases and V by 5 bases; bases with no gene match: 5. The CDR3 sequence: CASSPRTSPYNEQFF. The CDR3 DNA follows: TGTGCCAGCAGCCCTCGGACTAGCCCCTACAATGAGCAGTTCTTC. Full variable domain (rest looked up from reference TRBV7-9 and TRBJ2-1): DTGVSQNPRHKITKRGQNVTFRCDPISEHNRLYWYRQTLGQGPEFLTYFQNEAQLEKSRLLSDRFSAERPKGSFSTLEIQRTEQGDSAMYLCASSPRTSPYNEQFFGPGTRLTVL.